These 26 T cell receptor beta chains were sequenced from one sample in a study of blood T cell repertoires in COVID-19. Clones were sequenced by immunoSEQ multiplex PCR, and TCRdb holds only the in-frame ones, with some missing. The table includes about 170,000 clones, over 75% detected once. Sequencing used PBMCs or T cells enriched from blood (not recorded which). The source of these receptors is a young woman who had recovered from COVID-19.

On this clone: This specimen includes other DNA sequences encoding the same CDR3. V is TRBV5-1 and J is TRBJ2-5, with no clear D. Germline V gene data show CDR1 as SGHRS and CDR2 as YFSETQ. The CDR3 is 12 amino acids. V was trimmed by 4 bases and J by 4 bases, leaving 8 bases between them. The CDR3: CASSPSGETQYF. The CDR3 DNA sequence: TGCGCCAGCAGCCCGAGTGGAGAGACCCAGTACTTC.

The rearrangement links TRBV18 to TRBJ1-5; no clear D. The CDR3 is 12 amino acids. CDR1 is KGHSH, CDR2 LQKENI, per germline. Deletions cut 4 bases from V and 6 bases from J, with 7 bases between. The CDR3: CASSLGSQPQHF. For the CDR3, the DNA is TGTGCCAGCTCACTGGGCAGTCAGCCCCAGCATTTT.

The rearrangement links TRBV28 to TRBJ2-7, with D unclear. Germline V gene data show CDR1 as MDHEN and CDR2 as SYDVKM. V was cut by 6 bases and J by 6 bases, with 21 bases left in between. The CDR3 is made up of 15 amino acids. This CDR3 is CASSFGEPAQSEQYF. The CDR3 DNA sequence: TGTGCCAGCAGCTTTGGTGAGCCCGCCCAAAGCGAGCAGTACTTC.

The gene calls are TRBV27 and TRBJ2-1, with TRBD2 matching over 7 bases. This CDR3 spans 14 amino acids. With V trimmed by 8 bases and J by 4 bases, 8 bases remained unmatched. Germline CDR1 and CDR2: MNHEY and SMNVEV (reference sequence). CDR3 in DNA: TGTGCCAGCTCGCGCGGGAGCGGATACAATGAGCAGTTCTTC. Amino acids: CASSRGSGYNEQFF.

The rearrangement joins TRBV7-2 to TRBJ2-5, with D perhaps matching TRBD2 (5 bases). V lost 8 bases and J lost 2, with 18 bases in between. The CDR3 contains 15 residues. Germline V gene data show CDR1 as SGHTA and CDR2 as FQGNSA. The CDR3: CASGPSSGSQETQYF. In nucleotides, the CDR3 is TGTGCCAGCGGGCCCTCCAGCGGCAGTCAAGAGACCCAGTACTTC.

The chain has TRBV18 and TRBJ2-2; 8 bases fit TRBD1. Germline V gives CDR1 KGHSH, CDR2 LQKENI. J lost 0 bases, V lost 5 bases, and 2 bases had no gene match. The CDR3 covers 15 residues. Here the CDR3 reads CASSTGQANTGELFF. The CDR3 nucleotides read TGTGCCAGCTCAACGGGACAGGCGAACACCGGGGAGCTGTTTTTT.

The chain couples TRBV3-1 (or the pseudogene TRBV3-2) to TRBJ1-2; D uncertain. This CDR3 has 12 residues. The V gene's germline CDR1 is LGHDT and CDR2 YNNKEL (reference sequence). V was cut by 2 bases and J by 8 bases, with 9 bases left in between. The CDR3 sequence is CASSQSGWGYTF. The CDR3 DNA reads TGTGCCAGCAGCCAAAGCGGGTGGGGCTACACCTTC.

The CDR3 here is CASTFLDSPQETQYF. CDR3 bases: TGTGCCAGCACTTTTCTGGACAGCCCCCAAGAGACCCAGTACTTC. This chain connects TRBV2 to TRBJ2-5; weak D call: TRBD1 (6 bases). Germline loops: CDR1 SNHLY, CDR2 FYNNEI. CDR3 length: 15 residues. V lost 7 bases, J lost 1 base, and 16 bases lay in between. Using reference TRBV2 and TRBJ2-5 for the parts outside the CDR3, the full variable domain is EPEVTQTPSHQVTQMGQEVILRCVPISNHLYFYWYRQILGQKVEFLVSFYNNEISEKSEIFDDQFSVERPDGSNFTLKIRSTKLEDSAMYFCASTFLDSPQETQYFGPGTRLLVL.

The chain uses TRBV4-1 and TRBJ1-3; a possible D gene is TRBD1 (5 bases). The V and J ends lost 2 bases and 2 bases respectively, with 13 bases between them. The CDR3 consists of 16 residues. Germline V CDR1 and CDR2: MGHRA, YSYEKL. As DNA, the CDR3 is TGCGCCAGCAGCCAACCCCGAGGAGGGGCTGGAAACACCATATATTTT. Translation gives CASSQPRGGAGNTIYF.

This chain connects TRBV5-6 to TRBJ2-6; 8 bases match TRBD2. The CDR3 sequence is 15 residues long. The V and J ends lost 4 bases and 1 base, in that order; junction bases with no gene match: 1. Germline V gene data show CDR1 as SGHDT and CDR2 as YYEEEE. The CDR3 bases are TGTGCCAGCAGCCCGGGGGGGTCTGGGGCCAACGTCCTGACTTTC. This encodes CASSPGGSGANVLTF.

V gene TRBV24-1 combines with J gene TRBJ2-5; no definite D call. Trimming pared 3 bases from V and 4 bases from J, leaving 5 bases between. The CDR3 is 12 amino acids. The germline gives CDR1 KGHDR, CDR2 SFDVKD. The CDR3 region has the DNA TGTGCCACCAGTGATCCGGGAGAGACCCAGTACTTC. This gives the protein CATSDPGETQYF.

The chain recombines TRBV6-2 or TRBV6-3 with TRBJ1-1, with 8 bases fitting TRBD1. There are 15 residues in the CDR3. Germline values: CDR1 MNHEY, CDR2 SVGEGT. The junction had 5 bases not matched to a gene; V was cut back by 2 bases and J by 3 bases. The DNA for the CDR3 is TGTGCCAGCAGTTACCTAACAGGGGGTCACACTGAAGCTTTCTTT. It codes for CASSYLTGGHTEAFF.

The chain uses TRBV6-2 or TRBV6-3 and TRBJ2-2; D remains unclear. Germline CDR1 MNHEY, CDR2 SVGEGT. The CDR3 covers 15 residues. Trimming shortened V by 3 bases and J by 0 bases, and 8 bases separated the two germline ends. The CDR3 DNA reads TGTGCCAGCAGTTATTTCAATCCGAACACCGGGGAGCTGTTTTTT. Its translation: CASSYFNPNTGELFF.

This sequence joins TRBV25-1 and TRBJ2-3, with 8 bases identical to TRBD2. The germline V gene encodes CDR1 MGHDK and CDR2 SYGVNS. This CDR3 comprises 15 residues. V was clipped by 1 base and J by 5 bases; unmatched bases: 5. The CDR3 DNA is TGTGCCAGCAGTGAATCCGGGGGGGGGATAGATACGCAGTATTTT. Translation: CASSESGGGIDTQYF.

The V call is TRBV19, the J call TRBJ2-7; D is unclear. V lost 5 bases and J lost 2, with 13 bases in between. This CDR3 contains 14 residues. CDR1 and CDR2 (germline): LNHDA, SQIVND (reference sequence). Written as DNA, the CDR3 is TGTGCCAGTAGTGCAACCCGGGTCCCCTACGAGCAGTACTTC. It codes for CASSATRVPYEQYF. Complete variable domain (other parts from reference TRBV19 and TRBJ2-7): DGGITQSPKYLFRKEGQNVTLSCEQNLNHDAMYWYRQDPGQGLRLIYYSQIVNDFQKGDIAEGYSVSREKKESFPLTVTSAQKNPTAFYLCASSATRVPYEQYFGPGTRLTVT.

The chain is built from TRBV5-4 and TRBJ2-4; 8 bases line up with TRBD1. V lost 0 bases to trimming and J lost 6 bases; unmatched junction nucleotides: 5. The CDR3 is 15 residues long. Germline lookup yields CDR1 SGHNT and CDR2 YYREEE (reference sequence). The CDR3 loop is CASSLGGQGANIQYF. The CDR3 DNA follows: TGTGCCAGCAGCTTGGGTGGCCAGGGGGCAAACATTCAGTACTTC.

V and J are TRBV18 and TRBJ1-1; D call uncertain. Germline assignment: CDR1 KGHSH and CDR2 LQKENI. The ends were cut back, 2 bases at V and 0 bases at J, with 10 bases in the middle. The CDR3 contains 15 residues. The CDR3 nucleotides are TGTGCCAGCTCACCAGCCCTCGGGGTGAACACTGAAGCTTTCTTT. Its translation is CASSPALGVNTEAFF.

The rearrangement uses TRBV7-2 and TRBJ2-7, with 7 nucleotides matching TRBD2. J gave up 4 bases and V 4 bases, and 7 bases lay outside the gene matches. Germline lookup yields CDR1 SGHTA and CDR2 FQGNSA. The CDR3 runs to 14 residues. CDR3 protein: CASSSTGLKYEQYF. In DNA, the CDR3 is TGTGCCAGCAGCTCAACGGGACTAAAATACGAGCAGTACTTC.

The DNA of the CDR3 is TGTGCCAGCAGCCCCATGGTAGCGGGAGCTGGGGAGCAGTACTTC. It translates to CASSPMVAGAGEQYF. V is TRBV7-8 and J is TRBJ2-7, with 9 positions matching TRBD2. In germline, CDR1 is SGHVS, CDR2 FQNEAQ. Germline trimming cut 5 bases from V and 7 bases from J; bases unmatched to any gene: 12. CDR3 length equals 15 residues.

This clone was observed a single time. This chain uses TRBV5-6 with TRBJ2-5; TRBD2 might be the D (7 bases). From germline, CDR1 is SGHDT and CDR2 YYEEEE. Trimming pared 4 bases from V and 3 bases from J, leaving 13 bases between. The CDR3 contains 14 residues. The CDR3 loop is CASSPGGGEETQYF. The CDR3 DNA follows: TGTGCCAGCAGCCCGGGGGGCGGAGAAGAGACCCAGTACTTC.

The chain carries TRBV5-1 and TRBJ2-3; D is possibly TRBD2 (5 bases). The V gene lost 0 bases and the J gene lost 5 bases, with 7 bases spanning the gap. This CDR3 region has 13 residues. Germline V gene data show CDR1 as SGHRS and CDR2 as YFSETQ. This CDR3 is CASSLAGGDTQYF. The CDR3, as DNA: TGCGCCAGCAGCTTGGCTGGAGGAGATACGCAGTATTTT.

This chain uses TRBV27 with TRBJ1-5, with 7 nucleotides matching TRBD1. V shed 6 bases and J 2 bases; nucleotides not matched to a gene: 4. Germline lookup yields CDR1 MNHEY and CDR2 SMNVEV (reference sequence). The CDR3 runs 14 residues. DNA of the CDR3: TGTGCCAGCAGATTCAGGGGGGGCAATCAGCCCCAGCATTTT. It codes for CASRFRGGNQPQHF.

The rearrangement links TRBV19 to TRBJ2-5, with TRBD1 matching 8 bases. Trimming cost V 5 bases and J 4 bases; bases outside gene matches: 6. CDR1 and CDR2 (germline): LNHDA, SQIVND (reference sequence). The CDR3 totals 14 residues. For the CDR3, the DNA is TGTGCCAGTAGTGAACAGGGGGGCGGAGAGACCCAGTACTTC. It encodes CASSEQGGGETQYF.

A few counts support this clone. The V call is TRBV7-2, the J call TRBJ1-3; perhaps TRBD1 as D (5 bases). V lost 5 bases, J lost 0 bases, and 8 bases lay in between. The CDR3 extends over 14 amino acids. CDR1 is SGHTA and CDR2 is FQGNSA in the germline V gene. CDR3 DNA sequence: TGTGCCAGCAGCGCAGGGATCTCTGGAAACACCATATATTTT. Its protein is CASSAGISGNTIYF.

The CDR3 DNA sequence: TGTGCCAGCAGCACGGGACAGATCCCTGGGGGTGAAAAACTGTTTTTT. It yields the protein CASSTGQIPGGEKLFF. V is TRBV28 and J is TRBJ1-4, with 7 bases fitting TRBD1. Looked up from germline, CDR1 is MDHEN and CDR2 is SYDVKM. The V and J ends lost 6 bases and 7 bases, in that order; junction bases with no gene match: 14. The CDR3 loop spans 16 amino acids.

The chain uses TRBV7-3 and TRBJ1-6; 9 nucleotides match TRBD1. The CDR3 sequence is 16 residues long. The V gene's germline CDR1 is SGHTA and CDR2 FQGTGA. The V and J ends lost 1 base and 9 bases, in that order; junction bases with no gene match: 7. The CDR3 DNA is TGTGCCAGCAGCTTAAGGGACAGGGAGAAGGGTTCACCCCTCCACTTT. Protein sequence: CASSLRDREKGSPLHF.